The rows below give T cell receptor beta chains drawn from one sample of a study of a mutant IDH1 vaccine in newly diagnosed glioma. No cognate antigen is known for these TCRs. Assay: immunoSEQ multiplex PCR; the TCRdb copy retains only in-frame clones and omits some. The data show 25,000 to 35,000 clones, around 80% seen once. The starting material was PBMCs, obtained from a glioma patient whose treatment included an IDH1 peptide vaccine. The receptor set was obtained from a woman between 18 and 30 years old with glioma. Each CDR3 is given with its conserved first and last residue. Fields, in order: D gene, J gene, clone size, V gene, CDR3 protein, CDR3 DNA. The D gene is left open where the match is weak. Clone size is shown for a subset of rows, as once, few, many or a class of expanded clone.

>.|TRBJ1-1|.|TRBV28
CASSFYQEAFF
TGTGCCAGCAGTTTCTATCAGGAAGCTTTCTTT
>TRBD1|TRBJ2-7|.|TRBV14
CASSQTGVEQYF
TGTGCCAGCAGCCAAACAGGGGTCGAGCAGTACTTC
>.|TRBJ1-1|once|TRBV27
CASSHLLGRPEEAFF
TGTGCCAGCAGCCACCTCCTAGGCAGGCCCGAAGAAGCTTTCTTT
>.|TRBJ2-1|once|TRBV11-1
CASSQWGTSNNEQFF
TGTGCCAGCAGCCAATGGGGGACAAGTAACAATGAGCAGTTCTTC
>.|TRBJ2-7|.|TRBV19
CASSIVPGTEQYF
TGTGCCAGTAGTATAGTTCCCGGGACCGAGCAGTACTTC
>.|TRBJ2-1|.|TRBV7-9
CASMPSVPYNEQFF
TGTGCCAGCATGCCTAGCGTCCCCTACAATGAGCAGTTCTTC
>.|TRBJ1-1|few|TRBV12-5
CASGAALRTEAFF
TGTGCTAGTGGTGCTGCTCTTAGGACTGAAGCTTTCTTT
>TRBD1|TRBJ1-2|.|TRBV5-6
CASSFPGTGDYGYTF
TGTGCCAGCAGCTTTCCCGGGACAGGGGACTATGGCTACACCTTC
>TRBD1|TRBJ2-7|.|TRBV5-1
CASSWEGQGPYEQYF
TGCGCCAGCAGCTGGGAGGGACAGGGGCCCTACGAGCAGTACTTC
>.|TRBJ2-2|.|TRBV19
CASSGAGTSGELFF
TGTGCCAGTAGTGGGGCCGGGACATCCGGGGAGCTGTTTTTT
>.|TRBJ2-7|.|TRBV14
CASSQAAEQYF
TGTGCCAGCAGCCAAGCCGCGGAGCAGTACTTC
>.|TRBJ2-2|.|TRBV30
CAWRRENTGELFF
TGTGCCTGGAGGCGGGAGAACACCGGGGAGCTGTTTTTT
>.|TRBJ1-2|.|TRBV7-2
CASSQYQGNYGYTF
TGTGCCAGCAGCCAATATCAGGGGAACTATGGCTACACCTTC
>TRBD1|TRBJ2-1|.|TRBV14
CASSRGTGGHNEQFF
TGTGCCAGCAGCCGAGGGACAGGGGGTCACAATGAGCAGTTCTTC
>TRBD2|TRBJ2-7|.|TRBV23-1
CASSQSRLAGETYEQYF
TGCGCCAGCAGTCAATCCCGGCTAGCGGGAGAAACCTACGAGCAGTACTTC
>TRBD1|TRBJ2-7|once|TRBV28
CATHQSQGAGEQYF
TGTGCCACCCACCAATCACAGGGGGCGGGTGAGCAGTACTTC
>TRBD1|TRBJ1-1|.|TRBV18
CASSPTSTGVNTEAFF
TGTGCCAGCTCACCCACTTCTACAGGGGTGAACACTGAAGCTTTCTTT
>TRBD1|TRBJ2-7|.|TRBV7-2
CASSLGTGVSYEQYF
TGTGCCAGCAGCCTCGGGACAGGGGTGTCCTACGAGCAGTACTTC
>TRBD1|TRBJ1-1|.|TRBV5-6
CASSIGTGGVEAFF
TGTGCCAGCAGCATCGGGACAGGGGGGGTTGAAGCTTTCTTT
>.|TRBJ2-7|.|TRBV29-1
CSVLSYEQYF
TGCAGCGTTCTCTCCTACGAGCAGTACTTC
>.|TRBJ2-1|.|TRBV7-9
CASSSHYGGNEQFF
TGTGCCAGCAGCTCACATTACGGGGGCAATGAGCAGTTCTTC
>.|TRBJ1-1|once|TRBV19
CASCRFTEAFF
TGTGCCAGTTGTAGGTTCACTGAAGCTTTCTTT
>TRBD1|TRBJ2-7|.|TRBV27
CASSLTGTEIYEQYF
TGTGCCAGCAGTTTAACCGGGACAGAGATCTACGAGCAGTACTTC
>.|TRBJ1-1|.|TRBV10-3
CAISESGSSPGNTEAFF
TGTGCCATCAGTGAGTCCGGGTCGTCGCCGGGGAACACTGAAGCTTTCTTT
>TRBD1|TRBJ2-3|once|TRBV7-9
CASSSLETGGTDTQYF
TGTGCCAGCAGCTCCCTCGAGACAGGGGGCACAGATACGCAGTATTTT
>.|TRBJ1-5|.|TRBV2
CASSVTWDLKGQPQHF
TGTGCCAGCAGTGTCACGTGGGACCTCAAGGGCCAGCCCCAGCATTTT
>.|TRBJ2-7|.|TRBV19
CASSITADYEQYF
TGTGCCAGTAGTATTACGGCGGATTACGAGCAGTACTTC
>.|TRBJ2-3|.|TRBV28
CASRPQGSNTDTQYF
TGTGCCAGCAGACCTCAGGGGTCTAACACAGATACGCAGTATTTT
>TRBD1|TRBJ1-2|.|TRBV5-6
CASSPPTGTGYGYTF
TGTGCCAGCAGCCCCCCCACCGGGACAGGCTATGGCTACACCTTC
>.|TRBJ2-1|few|TRBV10-3
CAIRPRESYNEQFF
TGTGCCATCAGGCCTCGGGAGTCCTACAATGAGCAGTTCTTC
>.|TRBJ2-7|few|TRBV19
CASSESGREQYF
TGTGCCAGTAGCGAGAGCGGGCGCGAGCAGTACTTC
>TRBD1|TRBJ2-5|.|TRBV29-1
CSVEYGQGVETQYF
TGCAGCGTTGAATACGGACAGGGTGTGGAGACCCAGTACTTC
>TRBD2|TRBJ2-1|.|TRBV7-9
CASSPRTSGSGEQFF
TGTGCCAGCAGCCCCCGGACTAGCGGGAGTGGTGAGCAGTTCTTC
>.|TRBJ2-7|.|TRBV5-5
CASSSRILYEQYF
TGTGCCAGCAGCTCCCGGATCCTTTACGAGCAGTACTTC
>.|TRBJ1-3|.|TRBV6-1
CASTTTSGNTIYF
TGTGCCAGCACTACGACATCTGGAAACACCATATATTTT
>.|TRBJ1-3|.|TRBV9
CASSVGQGAGNTIYF
TGTGCCAGCAGCGTAGGGCAGGGAGCTGGAAACACCATATATTTT
>.|TRBJ1-1|.|TRBV5-6
CASSLELHGANTEAFF
TGTGCCAGCAGCTTGGAACTCCACGGGGCCAACACTGAAGCTTTCTTT
>TRBD1|TRBJ2-7|.|TRBV10-3
CAIRTGAEDYEQYF
TGTGCCATCAGGACAGGGGCCGAAGACTACGAGCAGTACTTC
>.|TRBJ2-7|.|TRBV7-9
CASSIGTPYEQYF
TGTGCCAGCAGCATCGGGACACCCTACGAGCAGTACTTC
>.|TRBJ2-1|.|TRBV7-9
CASSLVQGGEQFF
TGTGCCAGCAGCTTAGTGCAGGGAGGTGAGCAGTTCTTC
>TRBD1|TRBJ1-2|.|TRBV6-6
CASSEGALRGYTF
TGTGCCAGCAGTGAGGGGGCGCTGAGAGGCTACACCTTC
>TRBD1|TRBJ2-7|.|TRBV7-9
CASSLTPTGAATYEQYF
TGTGCCAGCAGCCTAACCCCTACAGGGGCCGCCACCTACGAGCAGTACTTC
>TRBD2|TRBJ2-3|.|TRBV7-2
CASSLGLATDTQYF
TGTGCCAGCAGCTTGGGACTAGCGACAGATACGCAGTATTTT
>.|TRBJ2-5|.|TRBV14
CASSQSRGNQETQYF
TGTGCCAGCAGCCAATCTCGCGGAAACCAAGAGACCCAGTACTTC
>.|TRBJ2-2|.|TRBV12-5
CASGGFSTGELFF
TGTGCTAGTGGTGGTTTCTCGACCGGGGAGCTGTTTTTT
>.|TRBJ1-1|once|TRBV19
CASSISQVPEAFF
TGTGCCAGTAGTATTTCACAGGTACCTGAAGCTTTCTTT
>.|TRBJ2-7|.|TRBV19
CASTEIRTGMGEQYF
TGTGCCAGTACCGAGATTCGGACGGGAATGGGCGAGCAGTACTTC
>.|TRBJ1-4|.|TRBV12-5
CASGKTREKLFF
TGTGCTAGTGGCAAAACCCGAGAAAAACTGTTTTTT
>.|TRBJ1-1|.|TRBV19
CASSQGSTEAFF
TGTGCCAGTAGTCAGGGGAGCACTGAAGCTTTCTTT
>.|TRBJ1-1|.|TRBV11-3
CASSLGGRAAFRNTEAFF
TGTGCCAGCAGCTTAGGGGGGAGGGCGGCTTTCAGGAACACTGAAGCTTTCTTT
>TRBD1|TRBJ1-5|.|TRBV6-5
CASRLWDSTNQPQHF
TGTGCCAGCAGGCTTTGGGACAGCACGAATCAGCCCCAGCATTTT
>TRBD1|TRBJ2-5|.|TRBV5-4
CASSSISTGARETQYF
TGTGCCAGCAGCTCGATCTCGACAGGGGCGAGGGAGACCCAGTACTTC
>TRBD1|TRBJ2-2|.|TRBV5-1
CASSFPGQGLAGELFF
TGCGCCAGCAGCTTTCCGGGACAGGGATTGGCCGGGGAGCTGTTTTTT